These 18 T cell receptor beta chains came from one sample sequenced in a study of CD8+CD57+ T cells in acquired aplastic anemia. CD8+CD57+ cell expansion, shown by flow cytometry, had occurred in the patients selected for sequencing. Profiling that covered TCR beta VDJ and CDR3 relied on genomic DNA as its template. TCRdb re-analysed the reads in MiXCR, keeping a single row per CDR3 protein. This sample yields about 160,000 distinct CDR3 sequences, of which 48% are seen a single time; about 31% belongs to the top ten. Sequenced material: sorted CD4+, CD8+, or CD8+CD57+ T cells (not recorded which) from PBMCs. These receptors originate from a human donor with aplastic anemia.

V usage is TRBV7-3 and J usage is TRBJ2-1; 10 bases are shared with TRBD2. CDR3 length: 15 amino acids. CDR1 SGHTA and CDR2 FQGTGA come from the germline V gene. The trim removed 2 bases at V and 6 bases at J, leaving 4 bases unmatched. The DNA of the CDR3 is TGTGCCAGCAGCTTAGGTAGCGGGGGGACCAATGAGCAGTTCTTC. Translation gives CASSLGSGGTNEQFF.

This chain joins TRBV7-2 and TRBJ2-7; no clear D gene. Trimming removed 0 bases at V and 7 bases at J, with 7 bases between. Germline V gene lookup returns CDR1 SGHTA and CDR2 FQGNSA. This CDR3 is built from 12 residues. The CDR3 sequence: CASSLAATEQYF. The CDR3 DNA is TGTGCCAGCAGCTTAGCGGCAACAGAGCAGTACTTC.

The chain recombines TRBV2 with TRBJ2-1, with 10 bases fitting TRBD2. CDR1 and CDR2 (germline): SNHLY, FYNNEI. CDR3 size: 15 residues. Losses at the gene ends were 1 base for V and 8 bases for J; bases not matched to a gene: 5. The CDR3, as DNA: TGTGCCAGCAGTGAAGAAGCGGGGGGGCCCTATGAGCAGTTCTTC. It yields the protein CASSEEAGGPYEQFF.

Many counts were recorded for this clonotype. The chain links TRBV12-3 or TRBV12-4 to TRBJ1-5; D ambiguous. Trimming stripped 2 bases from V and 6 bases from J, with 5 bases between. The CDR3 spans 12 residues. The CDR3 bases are TGTGCCAGCAGTTTATTGGGTCAGCCCCAGCATTTT. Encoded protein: CASSLLGQPQHF.

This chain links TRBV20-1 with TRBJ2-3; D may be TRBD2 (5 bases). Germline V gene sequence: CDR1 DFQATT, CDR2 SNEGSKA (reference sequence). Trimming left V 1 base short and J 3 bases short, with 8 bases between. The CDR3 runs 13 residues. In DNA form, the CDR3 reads TGCAGTGCTAGAGCGTCGGGGACAGATACGCAGTATTTT. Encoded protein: CSARASGTDTQYF.

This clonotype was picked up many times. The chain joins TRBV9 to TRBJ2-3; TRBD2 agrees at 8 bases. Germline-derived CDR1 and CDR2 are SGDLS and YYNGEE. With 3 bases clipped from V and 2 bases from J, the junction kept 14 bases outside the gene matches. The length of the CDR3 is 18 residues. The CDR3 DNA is TGTGCCAGCAGCGAGACTAGCGAACTCGGGGCTCACACAGATACGCAGTATTTT. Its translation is CASSETSELGAHTDTQYF.

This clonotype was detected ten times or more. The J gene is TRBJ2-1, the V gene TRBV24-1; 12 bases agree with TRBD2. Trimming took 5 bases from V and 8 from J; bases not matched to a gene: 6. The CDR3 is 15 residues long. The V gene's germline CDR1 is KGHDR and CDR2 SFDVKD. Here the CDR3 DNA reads TGTGCCACCAGTGGGCTAGCGGGAGGGCATGATGAGCAGTTCTTC. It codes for CATSGLAGGHDEQFF.

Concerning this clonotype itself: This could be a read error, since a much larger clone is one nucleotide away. The CDR3 loop is CASGPGTGDHEQYF. CDR3 bases: TGCGCCAGCGGCCCCGGGACAGGGGACCACGAGCAGTACTTC. V and J are TRBV4-3 and TRBJ2-7, with TRBD1 matching over 10 bases. CDR1 is LGHNA and CDR2 is YSLEER in the germline V gene. V lost 8 bases, J lost 5 bases, and 9 bases stayed unmatched. This CDR3 is 14 amino acids long.

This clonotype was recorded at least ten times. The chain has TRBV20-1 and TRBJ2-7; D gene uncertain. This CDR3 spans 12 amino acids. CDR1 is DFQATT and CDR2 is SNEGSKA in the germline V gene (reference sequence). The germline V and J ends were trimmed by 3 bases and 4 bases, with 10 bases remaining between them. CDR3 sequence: CSASVLGYEQYF. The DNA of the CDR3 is TGCAGTGCTAGTGTTCTGGGTTACGAGCAGTACTTC.

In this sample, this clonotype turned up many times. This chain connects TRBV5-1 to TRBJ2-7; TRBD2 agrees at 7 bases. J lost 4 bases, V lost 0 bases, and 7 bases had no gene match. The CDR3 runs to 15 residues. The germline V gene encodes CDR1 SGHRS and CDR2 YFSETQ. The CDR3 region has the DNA TGCGCCAGCAGCTTGGAGGCGGGAGCAGGTTACGAGCAGTACTTC. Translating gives CASSLEAGAGYEQYF.

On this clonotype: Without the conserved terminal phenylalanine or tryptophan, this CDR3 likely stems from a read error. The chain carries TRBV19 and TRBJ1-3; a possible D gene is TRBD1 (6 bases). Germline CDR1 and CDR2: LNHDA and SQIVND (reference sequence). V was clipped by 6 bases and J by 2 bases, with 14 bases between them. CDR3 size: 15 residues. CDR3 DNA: TGTGCCAGTAGAGCGAGAAAGGGGGCTGGAAACACCATATATCTT. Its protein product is CASRARKGAGNTIYL.

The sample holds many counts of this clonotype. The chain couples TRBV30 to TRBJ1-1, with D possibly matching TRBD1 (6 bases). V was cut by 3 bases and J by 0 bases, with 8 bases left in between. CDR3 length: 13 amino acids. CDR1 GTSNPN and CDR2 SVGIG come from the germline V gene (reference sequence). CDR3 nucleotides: TGTGCCTGGAGCACAGGGCTGAACACTGAAGCTTTCTTT. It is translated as CAWSTGLNTEAFF.

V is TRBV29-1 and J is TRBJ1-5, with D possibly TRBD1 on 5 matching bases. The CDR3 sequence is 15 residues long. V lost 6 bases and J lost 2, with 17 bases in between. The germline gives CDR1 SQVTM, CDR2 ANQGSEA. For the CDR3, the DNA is TGCAGCGTAGGGGACCCTAGGACGGGCAATCAGCCCCAGCATTTT. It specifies CSVGDPRTGNQPQHF.

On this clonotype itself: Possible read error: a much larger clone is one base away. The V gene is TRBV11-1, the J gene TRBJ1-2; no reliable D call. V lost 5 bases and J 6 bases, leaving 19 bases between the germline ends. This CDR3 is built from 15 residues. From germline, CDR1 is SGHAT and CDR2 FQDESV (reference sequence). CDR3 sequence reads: CASSLGYTAVDGYTF. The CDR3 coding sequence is TGTGCCAGCAGCCTAGGTTACACAGCTGTGGATGGCTACACCTTC.

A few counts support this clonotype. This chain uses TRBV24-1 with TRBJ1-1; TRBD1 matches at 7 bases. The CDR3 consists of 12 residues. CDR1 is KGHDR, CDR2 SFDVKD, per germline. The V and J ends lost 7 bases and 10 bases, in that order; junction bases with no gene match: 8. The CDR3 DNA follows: TGTGCCACCAGCAAAGCTCAGGGGGGAGCTTTCTTT. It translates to CATSKAQGGAFF.

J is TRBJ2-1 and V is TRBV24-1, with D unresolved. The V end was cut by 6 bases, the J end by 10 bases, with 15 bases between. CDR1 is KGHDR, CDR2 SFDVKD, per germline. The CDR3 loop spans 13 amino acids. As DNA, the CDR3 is TGTGCCACCAGTTGGTCGGTCGCCAGGGAGCAGTTCTTC. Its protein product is CATSWSVAREQFF.

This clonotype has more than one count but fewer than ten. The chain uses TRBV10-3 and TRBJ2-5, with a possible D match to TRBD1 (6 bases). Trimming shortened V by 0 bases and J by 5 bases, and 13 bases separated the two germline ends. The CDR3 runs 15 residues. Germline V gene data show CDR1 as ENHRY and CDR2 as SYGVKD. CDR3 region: CAISESGTRTETQYF. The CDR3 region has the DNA TGTGCCATCAGTGAGTCTGGGACACGTACTGAGACCCAGTACTTC.

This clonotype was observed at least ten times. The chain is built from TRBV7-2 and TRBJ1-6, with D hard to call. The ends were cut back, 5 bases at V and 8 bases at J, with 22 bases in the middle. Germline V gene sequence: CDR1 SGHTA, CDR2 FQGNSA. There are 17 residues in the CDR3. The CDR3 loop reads CASSPVLGIGPYSPLHF. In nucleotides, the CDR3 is TGTGCCAGCAGCCCCGTTTTGGGGATCGGTCCTTATTCACCCCTCCACTTT.